This T cell receptor beta chain is from a study of T cells after yellow fever vaccination. Across the whole study: Any fraction with a low cell number was prepared using SMART-Seq v4 Ultra Low Input. Study-level findings and limits: The booster saw the reappearance of most primary-vaccination clones (approximately 97% CD4, around 88% CD8). On re-exposure, the response was weaker but peaked faster, at day 5 versus 15.

Universal primer sites and UMIs were introduced during 5'RACE template-switching synthesis of TCR cDNA. TCRdb fed the 5' RACE reads into MiXCR, producing one record per CDR3 protein. The sample shows about 510,000 distinct CDR3 sequences, around a fifth of them seen only once. Concerning this clonotype: What it binds is unknown.

The source material was PBMCs, sampled roughly 20 days after the first yellow fever vaccination. This TCR was sampled from a man younger than 30 who received the YFV17D yellow fever vaccine.

CDR3 loop: CASSVGLNTEAFF. CDR3 sequence (DNA): TGTGCCAGCAGTGTAGGGCTGAACACTGAAGCTTTCTTT. The J gene is TRBJ1-1, the V gene TRBV2; D uncertain. The CDR3 length is 13 residues. Per germline, CDR1 SNHLY and CDR2 FYNNEI. The ends were cut back, 4 bases at V and 0 bases at J, with 6 bases in the middle.